The T cell receptor beta chain under discussion was sequenced for a study of blood T cell repertoires in COVID-19. For the study at large: Samples representing acute and convalescent COVID-19 were sourced from the United States, Italy and Spain. PBMCs, B-cell-depleted T cells, or T cells provided the cDNA or gDNA that made up the material.

About this clone: This same CDR3 is encoded by further DNA sequences in the sample.

Generated by immunoSEQ multiplex PCR, the TCRdb table keeps only in-frame clones and is missing some. The sample has roughly 99,000 clones, roughly 84% seen once; the top ten hold roughly 4.6%. The CDR3 totals 16 residues. V lost 0 bases and J lost 0; bases outside the gene matches: 2. Germline V gives CDR1 SGHRS, CDR2 YFSETQ. Input material: peripheral blood. V usage is TRBV5-1 and J usage is TRBJ2-2, with TRBD1 identical over 7 bases. This receptor was identified in a human donor in a cohort sampled during active COVID-19. The CDR3, as DNA: TGCGCCAGCAGCTTGGGACAGGGATCGAACACCGGGGAGCTGTTTTTT. It translates to CASSLGQGSNTGELFF.